This TCR beta chain derives from a study of cytomegalovirus exposure and HLA in healthy donors. In the study overall: Genetic ancestry analysis placed around four fifths of the 398 donors that were genotyped in the Caucasian-associated cluster.

General observations from the study: Reported results showed that the classifier diagnosed cytomegalovirus status with high specificity and sensitivity. The likely explanation for a cluster of highly shared sequence variants was sequencing artifact. The number of N-insertions in an Asian-associated ancestry cluster was reportedly below the approximately 600-donor mean in a later analysis.

With regard to this clone: Its antigen is unidentified.

The PCR employed 60 Vbeta primers together with 13 Jbeta primers. The method was immunoSEQ multiplex PCR; TCRdb's version includes in-frame clones alone and lacks a portion of them. The table shows about 86,000 clones, with around three quarters occurring only once. The germline CDR1 and CDR2 sequences are PRHDT and FYEKMQ (reference sequence). The V end was cut by 2 bases, the J end by 2 bases, with 20 bases between. This CDR3 region has 18 residues. This clonotype originated in a man aged 55 to 70 in good health and CMV-seronegative. The chain links TRBV13 to TRBJ2-3, with D possibly being TRBD2 (5 bases). The sample comprised PBMCs. For the CDR3, the DNA is TGTGCCAGCAGCTTACTTACAGCGCTGACTAAAACCACAGATACGCAGTATTTT. The encoded protein is CASSLLTALTKTTDTQYF. The full variable domain, in which reference TRBV13 and TRBJ2-3 provide the parts outside the CDR3, is AAGVIQSPRHLIKEKRETATLKCYPIPRHDTVYWYQQGPGQDPQFLISFYEKMQSDKGSIPDRFSAQQFSDYHSELNMSSLELGDSALYFCASSLLTALTKTTDTQYFGPGTRLTVL.